This is a list of T cell receptor beta chains from one sample in a study of tumor-infiltrating lymphocytes in primary liver carcinoma. Via MiXCR, TCRdb re-called the multiplex PCR reads, giving one row per CDR3 protein. Of 100,000 or so distinct CDR3 sequences in the sample, about 62% were seen once. Sequencing input: liver tumor tissue from sampling region 2. The receptor source for this set is a woman between 55 and 75 years old with primary liver carcinoma and hepatitis B virus infection. The CDR3 runs from the conserved cysteine through the conserved F or W. D genes are given only for firm matches. Clone size is not always given. Where it is, it says once, few, many or a class for expanded clones.

CDR3 DNA: TGTGCCAGCTCTTGGACTAGCGGACCCATCCACGAGCAGTACTTC
CDR3 protein: CASSWTSGPIHEQYF
J gene: TRBJ2-7
D gene: TRBD2
V gene: TRBV28
clone size: many

CDR3 DNA: TGTGCCAGCAGTTCCGCTAGCATGAGCTCCTACAATGAGCAGTTCTTC
CDR3 protein: CASSSASMSSYNEQFF
J gene: TRBJ2-1
D gene: NA
V gene: TRBV6-5
clone size: once

CDR3 DNA: TGCAGCGTTGGGACCTATTACGGTTCCTATGGCTACACCTTC
CDR3 protein: CSVGTYYGSYGYTF
J gene: TRBJ1-2
D gene: NA
V gene: TRBV29-1
clone size: NA

CDR3 DNA: TGCTCCAGCAGCCAAGAGGTCCTAGGAACTAACACCGGGGAGCTGTTTTTT
CDR3 protein: CSSSQEVLGTNTGELFF
J gene: TRBJ2-2
D gene: NA
V gene: TRBV4-1
clone size: NA

CDR3 DNA: TGTGCCAGCGGCCGACAGGATCAAGGTTACACCTTC
CDR3 protein: CASGRQDQGYTF
J gene: TRBJ1-2
D gene: NA
V gene: TRBV6-1
clone size: NA

CDR3 DNA: TGTGCCAGAAACCAAGAACTAGCGGGACCCACAGATACGCAGTATTTT
CDR3 protein: CARNQELAGPTDTQYF
J gene: TRBJ2-3
D gene: TRBD2
V gene: TRBV4-2
clone size: once

CDR3 DNA: TGCGCCAGCAGTCACCAAGAGACCCAGTACTTC
CDR3 protein: CASSHQETQYF
J gene: TRBJ2-5
D gene: NA
V gene: TRBV10-2
clone size: many

CDR3 DNA: TGTGCCAGCAGCTTAGTACTGGACAGCAGGGATACGCAGTATTTT
CDR3 protein: CASSLVLDSRDTQYF
J gene: TRBJ2-3
D gene: NA
V gene: TRBV7-9
clone size: few

CDR3 DNA: TGTGCCAGCAGCCAAGCGACTAGCGCCTCCTACGAGCAGTACTTC
CDR3 protein: CASSQATSASYEQYF
J gene: TRBJ2-7
D gene: TRBD2
V gene: TRBV4-2
clone size: many

CDR3 DNA: TGTGCCAGCAGCTCACGCCAGACTAGCGGGAGATATACGCAGTATTTT
CDR3 protein: CASSSRQTSGRYTQYF
J gene: TRBJ2-3
D gene: TRBD2
V gene: TRBV28
clone size: few

CDR3 DNA: TGTGCTAGCAGCTTCCGTCTAGCGGGAGATGCGGGGGTGCTGTTTTTT
CDR3 protein: CASSFRLAGDAGVLFF
J gene: TRBJ2-2
D gene: TRBD2
V gene: TRBV11-2
clone size: NA

CDR3 DNA: TGTGCCAGCGGTCCTGGACTAGCGGGCCCAGATATGCAGTATTTT
CDR3 protein: CASGPGLAGPDMQYF
J gene: TRBJ2-3
D gene: TRBD2
V gene: TRBV11-2
clone size: NA

CDR3 DNA: TGTGCCAACAGTGAGGCGGGGCGTCGGGCCAAAAACATTCAGTACTTC
CDR3 protein: CANSEAGRRAKNIQYF
J gene: TRBJ2-4
D gene: NA
V gene: TRBV6-1
clone size: once

CDR3 DNA: TGTGCCAGCAGTCTACGCAGGGTGGAGAGCGGGGAGCTGTTTTTT
CDR3 protein: CASSLRRVESGELFF
J gene: TRBJ2-2
D gene: NA
V gene: TRBV6-1
clone size: NA

CDR3 DNA: TGTGCCAGTAACTCACCTGAGAGGGGGGTGACTGAAGCTTTCTTT
CDR3 protein: CASNSPERGVTEAFF
J gene: TRBJ1-1
D gene: NA
V gene: TRBV11-2
clone size: NA

CDR3 DNA: TGTGCCAGCATCACGGGACGTAGAACCTACGAGCAGTACTTC
CDR3 protein: CASITGRRTYEQYF
J gene: TRBJ2-7
D gene: NA
V gene: TRBV13
clone size: NA

CDR3 DNA: TGCGCCAGCAGCCCCGGACAGGGGAATGAAAAACTGTTTTTT
CDR3 protein: CASSPGQGNEKLFF
J gene: TRBJ1-4
D gene: TRBD1
V gene: TRBV5-1
clone size: many

CDR3 DNA: TGTGCCAGCAGCACGTGGGGTGGGGAGCTGTTTTTT
CDR3 protein: CASSTWGGELFF
J gene: TRBJ2-2
D gene: NA
V gene: TRBV11-3
clone size: NA

CDR3 DNA: TGCAGCGTTGACAGGCCAGGGGGGGTTGCTGAAGCTTTCTTT
CDR3 protein: CSVDRPGGVAEAFF
J gene: TRBJ1-1
D gene: TRBD1
V gene: TRBV29-1
clone size: many

CDR3 DNA: TGTGTCAGCATCCAGACAGGGAGATACGAGCAGTACTTC
CDR3 protein: CVSIQTGRYEQYF
J gene: TRBJ2-7
D gene: TRBD1
V gene: TRBV6-6
clone size: NA

CDR3 DNA: TGTGCCATCAGCCCCGGGGCGAGAGGTGGAGGCACGCAGTATTTT
CDR3 protein: CAISPGARGGGTQYF
J gene: TRBJ2-3
D gene: NA
V gene: TRBV11-2
clone size: NA

CDR3 DNA: TGTGCCAGCAGCTCCCCGGGGGGCCATACGCAGTATTTT
CDR3 protein: CASSSPGGHTQYF
J gene: TRBJ2-3
D gene: NA
V gene: TRBV11-2
clone size: medium-sized

CDR3 DNA: TGTGCCATCAGTTCCCGGACAGGGGGCAGCTCACCCCTCCACTTT
CDR3 protein: CAISSRTGGSSPLHF
J gene: TRBJ1-6
D gene: TRBD1
V gene: TRBV28
clone size: NA

CDR3 DNA: TGTGCCATCAGTGAGTCGGGCAGGCCCCACGAGCGGTACTTC
CDR3 protein: CAISESGRPHERYF
J gene: TRBJ2-7
D gene: NA
V gene: TRBV10-3
clone size: NA

CDR3 DNA: TGTGCCAGCAGTCTGGGGAGGGATACGCAGTATTTT
CDR3 protein: CASSLGRDTQYF
J gene: TRBJ2-3
D gene: NA
V gene: TRBV25-1
clone size: few

CDR3 DNA: TGCAGCTCCCCCTCGGCCGCTAACTATGGCTACACCTTC
CDR3 protein: CSSPSAANYGYTF
J gene: TRBJ1-2
D gene: NA
V gene: TRBV29-1
clone size: NA

CDR3 DNA: TGTGCCAGCAGTTTATGGGGGGAGGGAAAGACCCAGTACTTC
CDR3 protein: CASSLWGEGKTQYF
J gene: TRBJ2-5
D gene: TRBD2
V gene: TRBV28
clone size: many

CDR3 DNA: TGCGCCAGCAGCCAAGATGGCGGGGGGCGCGACGAGCAGTACTTC
CDR3 protein: CASSQDGGGRDEQYF
J gene: TRBJ2-7
D gene: TRBD2
V gene: TRBV4-1
clone size: medium-sized

CDR3 DNA: TGTGCCTGCAGTTTAGAGGGTCGGGGGGGCTCCTACGAGCAGTACTTC
CDR3 protein: CACSLEGRGGSYEQYF
J gene: TRBJ2-7
D gene: TRBD2
V gene: TRBV28
clone size: NA

CDR3 DNA: TGTGCCAGCAGCCAGGGGGCTAGCGGCTACACCGGGGAGCTGTTTTTT
CDR3 protein: CASSQGASGYTGELFF
J gene: TRBJ2-2
D gene: NA
V gene: TRBV5-4
clone size: many

CDR3 DNA: TGTGCCAGCAGTTTAAGCCTCTCTGGGGCCAATGTCCTGATTTTC
CDR3 protein: CASSLSLSGANVLIF
J gene: TRBJ2-6
D gene: NA
V gene: TRBV12-3/TRBV12-4
clone size: NA

CDR3 DNA: TGTACCAGCAGTCTGGGGTCGCGGGGGCAGCCCCAGCATTTT
CDR3 protein: CTSSLGSRGQPQHF
J gene: TRBJ1-5
D gene: NA
V gene: TRBV28
clone size: NA

CDR3 DNA: TGTGACTGGAGTGCCGATCTAGAGACCCAGTACTTC
CDR3 protein: CDWSADLETQYF
J gene: TRBJ2-5
D gene: NA
V gene: TRBV30
clone size: NA

CDR3 DNA: TGTGCCAGTAGCGCTTTAGGTACAAGGGCCCACAATGAGCAGTTCTTC
CDR3 protein: CASSALGTRAHNEQFF
J gene: TRBJ2-1
D gene: NA
V gene: TRBV11-2
clone size: few

CDR3 DNA: TGTGCCGGCAGCCGGGACAGGGGGCACATGAACACTGAAGCTTTCTTT
CDR3 protein: CAGSRDRGHMNTEAFF
J gene: TRBJ1-1
D gene: TRBD1
V gene: TRBV14
clone size: NA

CDR3 DNA: TGTGCCAGCAGTATTCTTGGGACGGCGAACTATGGCTACACCTTC
CDR3 protein: CASSILGTANYGYTF
J gene: TRBJ1-2
D gene: NA
V gene: TRBV28
clone size: many

CDR3 DNA: TGTGCTAGCAGAATCAGGGAGCCCGGGGAGCTGCTTTTT
CDR3 protein: CASRIREPGELLF
J gene: TRBJ2-2
D gene: NA
V gene: TRBV11-3
clone size: NA

CDR3 DNA: TGTGCCAGCACCTGGACAGGGGTTGGGGCCAACGTCCTGACTTTC
CDR3 protein: CASTWTGVGANVLTF
J gene: TRBJ2-6
D gene: TRBD1
V gene: TRBV12-3/TRBV12-4
clone size: many

CDR3 DNA: TGTGCCAGCAGTCCTGGGCCTACTAACTATGGCTACACCTTC
CDR3 protein: CASSPGPTNYGYTF
J gene: TRBJ1-2
D gene: NA
V gene: TRBV28
clone size: many

CDR3 DNA: TGTGCCAGCAGCTCCTCAGGTCCCACCGGGGAGCTGTTTTTT
CDR3 protein: CASSSSGPTGELFF
J gene: TRBJ2-2
D gene: NA
V gene: TRBV7-3
clone size: NA

CDR3 DNA: TGTGCCAACAGGGGACAGGGACACGACTCCTACAATGGGCAGTTCTTT
CDR3 protein: CANRGQGHDSYNGQFF
J gene: TRBJ2-1
D gene: TRBD1
V gene: TRBV6-1
clone size: NA

CDR3 DNA: TGTGCCAGCAGTTTACCCGCGGGAGGAAAAAATGAGCAGTTCTTC
CDR3 protein: CASSLPAGGKNEQFF
J gene: TRBJ2-1
D gene: TRBD2
V gene: TRBV28
clone size: NA

CDR3 DNA: TGTACCAGTAGCTTAGTACAGGGGTCCACCTACGAGCACTACTTC
CDR3 protein: CTSSLVQGSTYEHYF
J gene: TRBJ2-7
D gene: TRBD1
V gene: TRBV11-2
clone size: once

CDR3 DNA: TGTGCCAGCAGTTCGACAGGAGCACCCTCCCGGCAGTACTTC
CDR3 protein: CASSSTGAPSRQYF
J gene: TRBJ2-7
D gene: NA
V gene: TRBV28
clone size: many

CDR3 DNA: TGTGCCAGCAGCTTAGCGTCGGGGGCAGGCTACGAGCAGTACTTC
CDR3 protein: CASSLASGAGYEQYF
J gene: TRBJ2-7
D gene: NA
V gene: TRBV11-2
clone size: few

CDR3 DNA: TGTGCCAGCAGTTACGCGTCGGCGGGGAACACTGAAGATTTCTTT
CDR3 protein: CASSYASAGNTEDFF
J gene: TRBJ1-1
D gene: NA
V gene: TRBV6-5
clone size: NA

CDR3 DNA: TGTGCCAGCAGCTTCGGTTCCTACAATGAGCAGTTCTTC
CDR3 protein: CASSFGSYNEQFF
J gene: TRBJ2-1
D gene: NA
V gene: TRBV5-6
clone size: many